The 3 T cell receptor beta chains reported below all come from one sample, sequenced in a study of CD8+CD57+ T cells in acquired aplastic anemia. Genomic DNA templated the TCR beta VDJ and CDR3 profiling. TCRdb used MiXCR to reprocess the reads, holding one entry per CDR3 protein. This table has 75,000 to 80,000 distinct CDR3 sequences, 70% appearing once. All sequencing subjects had displayed CD8+CD57+ cell expansion on flow cytometry. Sample: sorted CD4+, CD8+, or CD8+CD57+ T cells (not recorded which) from PBMCs. These receptors originate from a human donor with aplastic anemia.

The chain links TRBV20-1 to TRBJ1-2; TRBD1 agrees at 8 bases. V trimming: 6 bases; J trimming: 4 bases; junction bases outside the gene matches: 7. Germline V gene sequence: CDR1 DFQATT, CDR2 SNEGSKA (reference sequence). The CDR3 sequence is 13 residues long. CDR3 DNA sequence: TGCAGTGCCCAATCCGGGACAGGCTATGGCTACACCTTC. Its protein product is CSAQSGTGYGYTF.

The V and J genes are TRBV10-1 and TRBJ2-1, with D perhaps TRBD1 (6 bases). The V end lost 4 bases, the J end lost 5 bases, and 21 bases lay between the germline ends. The CDR3 sequence is 17 residues long. CDR1 WNHNN and CDR2 SYGVQD come from the germline V gene (reference sequence). CDR3 in DNA: TGCGCCAGCAGTGTGAAGCCCAGGACAGTAGGGAACAATGAGCAGTTCTTC. Translating it yields CASSVKPRTVGNNEQFF.

The rearrangement uses TRBV12-3 or TRBV12-4 and TRBJ2-3; the D is unclear. Trimming cost V 3 bases and J 2 bases, with 6 bases left between them. This CDR3 has 13 residues. This chain's CDR3 is CASSFPTTDTQYF. CDR3 coding DNA: TGTGCCAGCAGTTTCCCGACCACAGATACGCAGTATTTT.